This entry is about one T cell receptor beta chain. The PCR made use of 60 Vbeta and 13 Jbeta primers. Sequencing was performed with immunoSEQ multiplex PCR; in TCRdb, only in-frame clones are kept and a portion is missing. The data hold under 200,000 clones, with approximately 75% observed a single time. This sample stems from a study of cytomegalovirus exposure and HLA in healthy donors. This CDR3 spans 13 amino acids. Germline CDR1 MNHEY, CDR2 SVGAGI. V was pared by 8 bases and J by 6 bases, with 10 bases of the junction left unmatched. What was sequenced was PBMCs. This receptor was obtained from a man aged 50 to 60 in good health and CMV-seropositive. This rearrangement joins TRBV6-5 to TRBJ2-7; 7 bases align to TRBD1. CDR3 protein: CASAHGTVVEQYF. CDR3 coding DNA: TGTGCCAGCGCCCACGGGACAGTTGTCGAGCAGTACTTC.